The 5 T cell receptor beta chains below were found in one sample sequenced in a study of blood T cell repertoires in COVID-19. The protocol was immunoSEQ multiplex PCR, while the TCRdb copy is restricted to in-frame clones and leaves out a portion. The data show around 250,000 clones, over 80% seen once. The sample was peripheral blood. The receptors derive from a woman aged 40 to 49 who had recovered from COVID-19.

This clone has more than one count but fewer than ten. V gene TRBV19 combines with J gene TRBJ1-2, with a weak D call TRBD1 (6 bases). The germline V and J ends were trimmed by 5 bases and 5 bases, with 18 bases remaining between them. Germline-derived CDR1 and CDR2 are LNHDA and SQIVND (reference sequence). The CDR3 sequence is 15 residues long. The CDR3 DNA sequence: TGTGCCAGTAGTGATAGGGGACAAGGAAGATATGGCTACACCTTC. This translates into CASSDRGQGRYGYTF. The full variable domain, with the rest looked up from reference TRBV19 and TRBJ1-2, is DGGITQSPKYLFRKEGQNVTLSCEQNLNHDAMYWYRQDPGQGLRLIYYSQIVNDFQKGDIAEGYSVSREKKESFPLTVTSAQKNPTAFYLCASSDRGQGRYGYTFGSGTRLTVV.

This chain joins TRBV19 and TRBJ2-3, with 7 bases lining up with TRBD1. Germline assignment: CDR1 LNHDA and CDR2 SQIVND (reference sequence). V lost 3 bases to trimming and J lost 0 bases; unmatched junction nucleotides: 9. The CDR3 has 17 amino acids. This CDR3 reads CASSMTGTASSTDTQYF. Here the CDR3 DNA reads TGTGCCAGTAGTATGACCGGGACAGCTTCTAGCACAGATACGCAGTATTTT. The variable domain in full, completed from reference TRBV19 and TRBJ2-3, reads DGGITQSPKYLFRKEGQNVTLSCEQNLNHDAMYWYRQDPGQGLRLIYYSQIVNDFQKGDIAEGYSVSREKKESFPLTVTSAQKNPTAFYLCASSMTGTASSTDTQYFGPGTRLTVL.

This chain joins TRBV5-1 and TRBJ1-1; D not certain. The CDR3 sequence is 13 residues long. Germline CDR1 is SGHRS and CDR2 is YFSETQ. V was clipped by 2 bases and J by 3 bases, with 8 bases between them. The CDR3 nucleotides are TGCGCCAGCAGCTTCCACGGGGACACTGAAGCTTTCTTT. Residues: CASSFHGDTEAFF. The complete variable domain, with remaining parts taken from reference TRBV5-1 and TRBJ1-1, reads KAGVTQTPRYLIKTRGQQVTLSCSPISGHRSVSWYQQTPGQGLQFLFEYFSETQRNKGNFPGRFSGRQFSNSRSEMNVSTLELGDSALYLCASSFHGDTEAFFGQGTRLTVV.

This clone was seen only a few times. J is TRBJ1-6 and V is TRBV2, with TRBD1 identical over 7 bases. There are 15 residues in the CDR3. From germline, CDR1 is SNHLY and CDR2 FYNNEI. After removal of 3 bases from V and 10 bases from J, the junction contained 9 bases not matched to a gene. The CDR3: CASSDVQGNSSPLHF. CDR3 nucleotide sequence: TGTGCCAGCAGTGATGTACAGGGGAATTCGTCACCCCTCCACTTT.

The chain carries TRBV28 and TRBJ2-1; 9 bases are shared with TRBD1. The CDR3 spans 15 residues. The ends lost 5 bases at V and 3 bases at J; junction bases unmatched: 5. Germline-derived CDR1 and CDR2 are MDHEN and SYDVKM. The CDR3 region is CASSPGTGNYNEQFF. CDR3 nucleotides: TGTGCCAGCAGTCCCGGGACAGGGAACTACAATGAGCAGTTCTTC. Supplemented by reference TRBV28 and TRBJ2-1, the full variable domain reads DVKVTQSSRYLVKRTGEKVFLECVQDMDHENMFWYRQDPGLGLRLIYFSYDVKMKEKGDIPEGYSVSREKKERFSLILESASTNQTSMYLCASSPGTGNYNEQFFGPGTRLTVL.